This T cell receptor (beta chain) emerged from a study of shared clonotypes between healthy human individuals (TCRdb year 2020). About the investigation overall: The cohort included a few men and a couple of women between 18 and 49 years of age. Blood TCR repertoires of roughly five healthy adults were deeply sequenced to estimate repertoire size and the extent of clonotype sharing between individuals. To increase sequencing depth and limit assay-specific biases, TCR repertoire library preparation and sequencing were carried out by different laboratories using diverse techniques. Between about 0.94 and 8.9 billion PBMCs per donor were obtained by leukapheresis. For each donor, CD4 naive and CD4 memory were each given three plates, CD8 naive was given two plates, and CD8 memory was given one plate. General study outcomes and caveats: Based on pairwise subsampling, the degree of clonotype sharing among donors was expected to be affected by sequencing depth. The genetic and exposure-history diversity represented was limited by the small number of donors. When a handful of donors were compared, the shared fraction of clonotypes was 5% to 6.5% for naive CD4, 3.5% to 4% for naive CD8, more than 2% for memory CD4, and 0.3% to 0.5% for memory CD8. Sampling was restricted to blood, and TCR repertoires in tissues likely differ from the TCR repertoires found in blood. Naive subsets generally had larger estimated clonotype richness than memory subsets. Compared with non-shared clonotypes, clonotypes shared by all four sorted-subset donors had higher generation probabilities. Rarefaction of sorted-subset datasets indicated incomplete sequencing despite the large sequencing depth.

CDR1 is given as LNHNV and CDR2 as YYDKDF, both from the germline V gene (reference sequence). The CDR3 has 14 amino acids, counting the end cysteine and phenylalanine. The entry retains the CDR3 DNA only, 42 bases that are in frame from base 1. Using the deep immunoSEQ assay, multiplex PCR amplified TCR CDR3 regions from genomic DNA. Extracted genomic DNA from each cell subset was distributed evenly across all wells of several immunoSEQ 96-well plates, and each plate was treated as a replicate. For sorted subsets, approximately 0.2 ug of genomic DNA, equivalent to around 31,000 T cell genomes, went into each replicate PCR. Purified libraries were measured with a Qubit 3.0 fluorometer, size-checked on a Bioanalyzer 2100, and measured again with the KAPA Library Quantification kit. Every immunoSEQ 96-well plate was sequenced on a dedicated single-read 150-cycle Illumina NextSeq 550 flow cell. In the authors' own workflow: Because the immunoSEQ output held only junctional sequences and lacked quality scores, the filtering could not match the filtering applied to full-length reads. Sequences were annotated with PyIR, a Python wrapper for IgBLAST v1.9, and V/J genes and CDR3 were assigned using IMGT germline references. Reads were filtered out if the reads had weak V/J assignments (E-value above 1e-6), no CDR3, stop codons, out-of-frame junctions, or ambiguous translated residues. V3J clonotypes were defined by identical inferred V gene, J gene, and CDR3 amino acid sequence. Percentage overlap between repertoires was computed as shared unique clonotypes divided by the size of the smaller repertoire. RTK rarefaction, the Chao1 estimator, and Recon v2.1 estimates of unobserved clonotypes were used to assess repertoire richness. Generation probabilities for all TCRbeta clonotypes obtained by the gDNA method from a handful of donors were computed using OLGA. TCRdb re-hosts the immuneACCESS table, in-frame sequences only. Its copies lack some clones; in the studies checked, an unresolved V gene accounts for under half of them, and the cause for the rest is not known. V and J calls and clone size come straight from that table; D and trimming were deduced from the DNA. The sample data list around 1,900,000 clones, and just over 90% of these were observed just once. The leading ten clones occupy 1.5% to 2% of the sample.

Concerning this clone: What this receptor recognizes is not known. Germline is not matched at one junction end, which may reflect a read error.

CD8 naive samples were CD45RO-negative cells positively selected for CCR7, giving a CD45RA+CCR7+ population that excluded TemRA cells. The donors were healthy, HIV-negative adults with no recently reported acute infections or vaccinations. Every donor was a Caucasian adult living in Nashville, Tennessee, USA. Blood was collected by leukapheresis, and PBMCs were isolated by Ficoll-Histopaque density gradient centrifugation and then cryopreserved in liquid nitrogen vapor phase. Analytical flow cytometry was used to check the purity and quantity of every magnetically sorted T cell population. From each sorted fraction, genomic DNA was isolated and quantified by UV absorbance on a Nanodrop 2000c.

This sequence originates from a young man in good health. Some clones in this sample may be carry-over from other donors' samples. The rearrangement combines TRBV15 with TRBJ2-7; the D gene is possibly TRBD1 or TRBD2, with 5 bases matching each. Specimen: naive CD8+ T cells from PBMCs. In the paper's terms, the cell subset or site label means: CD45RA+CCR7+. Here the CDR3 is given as CATSHGDLSDEQYF. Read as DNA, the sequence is TGTGCCACCTCTCACGGGGACCTCTCCGACGAGCAGTACTTC.